This T cell receptor (beta chain) was captured by sequencing in a study of naive and memory T cell subsets. The SP2 primer and nested alpha and beta constant region primers amplified ligated cDNA in four rounds. TCRdb re-analysed the 5' RACE reads in MiXCR, keeping a single row per CDR3 protein. The sample lists around 56,000 distinct CDR3 sequences, about 8.3% occurring once. This CDR3 has 13 residues. The ends lost 4 bases at V and 4 bases at J; junction bases unmatched: 3. The germline V gene encodes CDR1 SQVTM and CDR2 ANQGSEA. There are many counts of this clonotype. A UMI-containing oligonucleotide was joined by 3' ligation to the TCR cDNA template.

V and J are TRBV29-1 and TRBJ2-1; the match to TRBD1 covers 8 bases. The receptor was isolated from a female donor in good health. The CDR3 region is CSVGTGWYNEQFF. In DNA, the CDR3 is TGCAGCGTTGGGACAGGGTGGTACAATGAGCAGTTCTTC.